A selection of T cell receptor beta chains follows, all from one sample in a study of CD8 T cells in Susac syndrome. TCRdb passed the immunoSEQ multiplex PCR reads through MiXCR, listing each CDR3 protein once. The repertoire includes about 150,000 distinct CDR3 sequences, approximately 95% of them detected once, and around 0.12% sits in the top ten. Specimen: CD4+ T cells from PBMCs. These receptors were taken from a human donor with Susac syndrome. Each CDR3 is given with its conserved first and last residue. A D gene is named only where the DNA matches it firmly. Clone size is given for some rows only: seen once, a few or many times, or a class if the clone is expanded.

clone size: -
V gene: TRBV30
D gene: TRBD2
J gene: TRBJ2-2
CDR3 protein: CAWSRTSGVTGELFF
CDR3 DNA: TGTGCCTGGAGTAGGACTAGCGGGGTCACCGGGGAGCTGTTTTTT

clone size: -
V gene: TRBV18
D gene: -
J gene: TRBJ2-7
CDR3 protein: CASSPNDQEEQYF
CDR3 DNA: TGTGCCAGCTCACCAAACGATCAAGAGGAGCAGTACTTC

clone size: few
V gene: TRBV24-1
D gene: -
J gene: TRBJ1-1
CDR3 protein: CATRERGGTEAFF
CDR3 DNA: TGTGCCACCAGGGAGAGGGGGGGCACTGAAGCTTTCTTT

clone size: -
V gene: TRBV25-1
D gene: -
J gene: TRBJ1-5
CDR3 protein: CASSPQGKGGNQPQHF
CDR3 DNA: TGTGCCAGCAGTCCTCAGGGTAAGGGTGGCAATCAGCCCCAGCATTTT

clone size: -
V gene: TRBV29-1
D gene: TRBD1
J gene: TRBJ2-5
CDR3 protein: CSGRQGGETQYF
CDR3 DNA: TGCAGCGGGAGACAGGGCGGGGAGACCCAGTACTTC

clone size: -
V gene: TRBV30
D gene: -
J gene: TRBJ2-6
CDR3 protein: CAWDPERSGANVLTF
CDR3 DNA: TGTGCCTGGGACCCTGAGCGCTCTGGGGCCAACGTCCTGACTTTC

clone size: -
V gene: TRBV7-9
D gene: TRBD2
J gene: TRBJ2-4
CDR3 protein: CASSGLGDIQYF
CDR3 DNA: TGTGCCAGCAGTGGACTAGGGGACATTCAGTACTTC

clone size: -
V gene: TRBV30
D gene: TRBD1
J gene: TRBJ1-2
CDR3 protein: CAWSRRTTGGMRYTF
CDR3 DNA: TGTGCCTGGAGCCGCCGAACGACAGGGGGCATGAGATACACCTTC

clone size: -
V gene: TRBV3-1
D gene: TRBD2
J gene: TRBJ2-3
CDR3 protein: CASSPGASGRTDTQYF
CDR3 DNA: TGTGCCAGCAGCCCCGGTGCTAGCGGGCGCACAGATACGCAGTATTTT

clone size: -
V gene: TRBV4-3
D gene: TRBD2
J gene: TRBJ2-7
CDR3 protein: CASSQEIAGGVYEQYF
CDR3 DNA: TGCGCCAGCAGCCAAGAAATAGCGGGAGGGGTTTACGAGCAGTACTTC

clone size: -
V gene: TRBV5-1
D gene: -
J gene: TRBJ2-3
CDR3 protein: CASSSRPGDTQYF
CDR3 DNA: TGCGCCAGCAGCTCCCGGCCGGGGGATACGCAGTATTTT

clone size: -
V gene: TRBV7-3
D gene: -
J gene: TRBJ1-2
CDR3 protein: CASTKGIIPGPWGYGYTF
CDR3 DNA: TGTGCCAGCACCAAAGGGATAATCCCCGGCCCCTGGGGCTATGGCTACACCTTC

clone size: -
V gene: TRBV7-2
D gene: -
J gene: TRBJ2-7
CDR3 protein: CASSPRGLSGREQYF
CDR3 DNA: TGTGCCAGCAGTCCCAGGGGACTATCGGGCCGCGAGCAGTACTTC

clone size: -
V gene: TRBV28
D gene: -
J gene: TRBJ2-1
CDR3 protein: CVTSGPLSYNEQFF
CDR3 DNA: TGTGTTACGTCGGGACCCCTCTCCTACAATGAGCAGTTCTTC

clone size: -
V gene: TRBV6-5
D gene: -
J gene: TRBJ2-7
CDR3 protein: CASSETGPYEQYF
CDR3 DNA: TGTGCCAGCAGTGAGACAGGCCCCTACGAGCAGTACTTC

clone size: -
V gene: TRBV5-1
D gene: -
J gene: TRBJ1-1
CDR3 protein: CASSLWSKNTEAFF
CDR3 DNA: TGCGCCAGCAGCTTGTGGTCCAAGAACACTGAAGCTTTCTTT

clone size: -
V gene: TRBV5-4
D gene: -
J gene: TRBJ2-5
CDR3 protein: CASSLYQAGETQYF
CDR3 DNA: TGTGCCAGCAGCCTCTATCAGGCGGGAGAGACCCAGTACTTC

clone size: -
V gene: TRBV5-6
D gene: -
J gene: TRBJ2-6
CDR3 protein: CASSRRPLTSGANVLTF
CDR3 DNA: TGTGCCAGCAGCCGACGGCCCCTAACCTCTGGGGCCAACGTCCTGACTTTC

clone size: -
V gene: TRBV5-1
D gene: -
J gene: TRBJ2-5
CDR3 protein: CASSLGATVSETQYF
CDR3 DNA: TGCGCCAGCAGCTTGGGGGCCACCGTTTCAGAGACCCAGTACTTC

clone size: -
V gene: TRBV3-1
D gene: -
J gene: TRBJ1-2
CDR3 protein: CASSQDGRSGGYTF
CDR3 DNA: TGTGCCAGCAGCCAAGATGGCAGGTCTGGAGGCTACACCTTC

clone size: -
V gene: TRBV2
D gene: -
J gene: TRBJ2-2
CDR3 protein: CASRSGSVTGELFF
CDR3 DNA: TGTGCCAGCAGGTCTGGATCAGTCACCGGGGAGCTGTTTTTT

clone size: -
V gene: TRBV28
D gene: -
J gene: TRBJ2-1
CDR3 protein: CASSSAAYYNEQFF
CDR3 DNA: TGTGCCAGCAGCTCGGCGGCGTACTACAATGAGCAGTTCTTC

clone size: -
V gene: TRBV4-2
D gene: TRBD2
J gene: TRBJ2-1
CDR3 protein: CASSRLTGGSYEQFF
CDR3 DNA: TGTGCCAGCAGCCGTTTGACGGGAGGTTCTTATGAGCAGTTCTTC

clone size: once
V gene: TRBV6-4
D gene: TRBD1
J gene: TRBJ2-7
CDR3 protein: CASSDSQGGEQYF
CDR3 DNA: TGTGCCAGCAGTGACTCACAGGGGGGCGAGCAGTACTTC

clone size: -
V gene: TRBV7-9
D gene: TRBD1
J gene: TRBJ1-1
CDR3 protein: CASSPDRGFTEAFF
CDR3 DNA: TGTGCCAGCAGCCCTGACAGGGGGTTCACTGAAGCTTTCTTT

clone size: -
V gene: TRBV12-3/TRBV12-4
D gene: -
J gene: TRBJ2-3
CDR3 protein: CASSLGGWSTDTQYF
CDR3 DNA: TGTGCCAGCAGTTTAGGCGGGTGGAGCACAGATACGCAGTATTTT

clone size: -
V gene: TRBV10-3
D gene: -
J gene: TRBJ2-2
CDR3 protein: CAISYSRESNTGELFF
CDR3 DNA: TGTGCCATCAGTTACTCGAGAGAGTCGAACACCGGGGAGCTGTTTTTT

clone size: -
V gene: TRBV18
D gene: -
J gene: TRBJ1-2
CDR3 protein: CASSLLEGTNYGYTF
CDR3 DNA: TGTGCCAGCTCTCTCCTCGAGGGGACAAACTATGGCTACACCTTC

clone size: -
V gene: TRBV30
D gene: -
J gene: TRBJ1-5
CDR3 protein: CAWSVASGGNQPQHF
CDR3 DNA: TGTGCCTGGAGTGTAGCCTCTGGGGGCAATCAGCCCCAGCATTTT

clone size: -
V gene: TRBV3-1
D gene: -
J gene: TRBJ2-6
CDR3 protein: CASSQEGPGANVLTF
CDR3 DNA: TGTGCCAGCAGCCAAGAGGGGCCTGGGGCCAACGTCCTGACTTTC

clone size: -
V gene: TRBV29-1
D gene: TRBD1
J gene: TRBJ2-3
CDR3 protein: CSAMTGPDTQYF
CDR3 DNA: TGCAGCGCCATGACAGGGCCAGATACGCAGTATTTT

clone size: -
V gene: TRBV15
D gene: TRBD2
J gene: TRBJ2-1
CDR3 protein: CATSYGTSGRNEQFF
CDR3 DNA: TGTGCCACCAGCTATGGGACTAGCGGGAGGAATGAGCAGTTCTTC

clone size: -
V gene: TRBV20-1
D gene: TRBD2
J gene: TRBJ2-7
CDR3 protein: CSAEGTSIEQYF
CDR3 DNA: TGCAGTGCTGAGGGGACTAGCATAGAGCAGTACTTC

clone size: -
V gene: TRBV20-1
D gene: -
J gene: TRBJ1-1
CDR3 protein: CSARARGEAFF
CDR3 DNA: TGCAGTGCTAGGGCCAGGGGAGAAGCTTTCTTT

clone size: -
V gene: TRBV12-3/TRBV12-4
D gene: -
J gene: TRBJ2-2
CDR3 protein: CASSLAVNTGELFF
CDR3 DNA: TGTGCCAGCAGTTTGGCCGTAAACACCGGGGAGCTGTTTTTT

clone size: -
V gene: TRBV29-1
D gene: -
J gene: TRBJ2-3
CDR3 protein: CSVVTVASTDTQYF
CDR3 DNA: TGCAGCGTCGTTACAGTCGCTAGCACAGATACGCAGTATTTT

clone size: -
V gene: TRBV5-1
D gene: -
J gene: TRBJ2-5
CDR3 protein: CASSPGAGASGETQYF
CDR3 DNA: TGCGCCAGCAGCCCGGGGGCAGGGGCGAGTGGTGAGACCCAGTACTTC

clone size: -
V gene: TRBV14
D gene: TRBD2
J gene: TRBJ2-2
CDR3 protein: CASSRRLAGVPGELFF
CDR3 DNA: TGTGCCAGCAGCCGCAGACTAGCGGGAGTCCCCGGGGAGCTGTTTTTT

clone size: -
V gene: TRBV2
D gene: -
J gene: TRBJ1-1
CDR3 protein: CASRRDSNTEAFF
CDR3 DNA: TGTGCCAGCAGGAGGGACTCGAACACTGAAGCTTTCTTT

clone size: -
V gene: TRBV28
D gene: -
J gene: TRBJ2-7
CDR3 protein: CASSSSWSSYEQYF
CDR3 DNA: TGTGCCAGCAGTTCCTCGTGGAGCTCCTACGAGCAGTACTTC

clone size: -
V gene: TRBV2
D gene: -
J gene: TRBJ2-2
CDR3 protein: CASSGHPTNTGELFF
CDR3 DNA: TGTGCCAGCTCGGGACACCCAACGAACACCGGGGAGCTGTTTTTT

clone size: -
V gene: TRBV7-2
D gene: -
J gene: TRBJ2-5
CDR3 protein: CASLWATGLEETQYF
CDR3 DNA: TGTGCCAGCTTATGGGCTACCGGACTGGAAGAGACCCAGTACTTC

clone size: -
V gene: TRBV9
D gene: -
J gene: TRBJ2-7
CDR3 protein: CASSVDLSSYEQYF
CDR3 DNA: TGTGCCAGCAGCGTAGATCTCTCCTCCTACGAGCAGTACTTC

clone size: -
V gene: TRBV11-2
D gene: TRBD1
J gene: TRBJ2-5
CDR3 protein: CASSSQGATQYF
CDR3 DNA: TGTGCCAGCAGCTCCCAGGGGGCGACCCAGTACTTC

clone size: -
V gene: TRBV3-1
D gene: TRBD1
J gene: TRBJ2-4
CDR3 protein: CASSQEVGTGSAKNIQYF
CDR3 DNA: TGTGCCAGCAGCCAAGAGGTCGGGACAGGGTCAGCCAAAAACATTCAGTACTTC